What follows are 21 T cell receptor beta chains derived from one specimen sequenced in a study of patients and donors after allogeneic stem cell transplantation. TCRdb reprocessed the RT-PCR reads with MiXCR, giving one entry per CDR3 protein. The data show about 960,000 distinct CDR3 sequences, more than 15% seen once. Specimen: blood, either unsorted or a sorted T cell fraction (not recorded which). These TCRs come from a human donor who was either an allogeneic HSCT recipient or a stem cell or donor lymphocyte infusion donor (not recorded which). It is not recorded whose cells these are; they may come from a transplant donor.

The CDR3 bases are TGTGCCAGCAGCACTGCGTGGGAGACCCAGTACTTC. This encodes CASSTAWETQYF. The chain combines TRBV5-6 with TRBJ2-5; D ambiguous. Germline-derived CDR1 and CDR2 are SGHDT and YYEEEE. This CDR3 spans 12 amino acids. Trimming removed 4 bases from V and 5 bases from J, with 9 bases in between.

The rearrangement links TRBV27 to TRBJ2-7, with D unclear. From germline, CDR1 is MNHEY and CDR2 SMNVEV (reference sequence). V lost 4 bases, J lost 5 bases, and 9 bases lay in between. The CDR3 contains 12 residues. CDR3 nucleotide sequence: TGTGCCAGCAGTTCTAGGTTGGACGAGCAGTACTTC. Protein sequence: CASSSRLDEQYF.

This clonotype showed up just a few times. The V and J genes are TRBV20-1 and TRBJ2-1; 9 nucleotides agree with TRBD2. The V segment lost 3 bases and the J segment 8 bases; nucleotides outside the gene matches: 11. The CDR3 is made up of 15 amino acids. CDR1 is DFQATT and CDR2 is SNEGSKA in the germline V gene (reference sequence). CDR3 amino acids: CSAREWAGGPDEQFF. The CDR3 DNA is TGCAGTGCTAGGGAATGGGCGGGAGGGCCGGATGAGCAGTTCTTC.

This clonotype was detected a few times. The chain links TRBV5-1 to TRBJ2-4, with D possibly being TRBD1 or TRBD2 (6 bases each). Germline V gene sequence: CDR1 SGHRS, CDR2 YFSETQ. The V end was cut by 3 bases, the J end by 1 base, with 14 bases between. The CDR3 has 16 amino acids. This chain's CDR3 is CASSSQEGVAKNIQYF. DNA for the CDR3: TGCGCCAGCAGCTCACAGGAGGGGGTGGCCAAAAACATTCAGTACTTC.

V is TRBV12-3 or TRBV12-4 and J is TRBJ2-5, with 8 bases aligning to TRBD2. This CDR3 comprises 20 residues. Losses at the gene ends were 3 bases for V and 0 bases for J; bases not matched to a gene: 18. CDR3 sequence: CASSFGFRGWGLGHQETQYF. The CDR3 nucleotides read TGTGCCAGCAGTTTCGGGTTTCGGGGCTGGGGACTAGGCCACCAAGAGACCCAGTACTTC.

This sequence joins TRBV3-1 and TRBJ2-1; the D gene is possibly TRBD1 (6 bases). Deletions cut 4 bases from V and 4 bases from J, with 17 bases between. The CDR3 extends over 16 amino acids. The germline V gene has CDR1 LGHDT and CDR2 YNNKEL (reference sequence). In DNA form, the CDR3 reads TGTGCCAGCAGCCCCGCGAGGGGGAAGGAGTACAATGAGCAGTTCTTC. Its protein product is CASSPARGKEYNEQFF.

The V gene is TRBV7-7, the J gene TRBJ2-1; 12 nucleotides agree with TRBD2. Per germline, CDR1 SSHAT and CDR2 FNYEAQ (reference sequence). V shed 5 bases, J shed 8 bases, and the junction held 10 bases outside the gene matches. This CDR3 region has 16 residues. As DNA, the CDR3 is TGTGCCAGCAGCCCCCTAGCGGGAGGGCGGGGGGATGAGCAGTTCTTC. Its translation: CASSPLAGGRGDEQFF.

The V call is TRBV7-2, the J call TRBJ2-5; 12 positions agree with TRBD2. With 5 bases clipped from V and 3 bases from J, the junction kept 4 bases outside the gene matches. From germline, CDR1 is SGHTA and CDR2 FQGNSA. The CDR3 consists of 15 residues. The chain's CDR3 is CASSTRTSGEETQYF. CDR3 bases: TGTGCCAGCAGCACAAGGACTAGCGGGGAAGAGACCCAGTACTTC.

This chain connects TRBV4-1 to TRBJ2-1, with D perhaps matching TRBD1 or TRBD2 (5 bases each). V lost 4 bases, J lost 3 bases, and 13 bases lay in between. The CDR3 has 15 residues. Germline CDR1 MGHRA, CDR2 YSYEKL. As DNA, the CDR3 is TGCGCCAGCAGCCCTACGGGGCGCCTCTACAATGAGCAGTTCTTC. Translating gives CASSPTGRLYNEQFF.

The chain combines TRBV4-2 with TRBJ2-1; 15 bases map to TRBD2. Per the germline V gene, CDR1 is LGHNA and CDR2 is YNFKEQ. This CDR3 has 18 amino acids. Trimming at V came to 3 bases and at J to 8 bases, leaving 11 bases not matched to a gene. In DNA, the CDR3 is TGTGCCAGCAGCCAGGGCCGGACTAGCGGGAGGGCCGGAGATGAGCAGTTCTTC. Protein sequence: CASSQGRTSGRAGDEQFF.

The chain uses TRBV5-1 and TRBJ2-1, with D possibly TRBD2 on 6 matching bases. The CDR3 is 14 amino acids. Germline CDR1 and CDR2: SGHRS and YFSETQ. Trimming stripped 9 bases from V and 4 bases from J, with 17 bases between. The CDR3 DNA is TGCGCCAACACAGCGGGTGGATTTTACAATGAGCAGTTCTTC. Translation gives CANTAGGFYNEQFF.

Ten or more counts support this clonotype. The V gene is TRBV21-1, the J gene TRBJ2-1; the DNA was not used to check the table's D call, TRBD2. TRBV21-1 is recorded as a pseudogene. CDR3 size: 16 residues. The CDR3 DNA reads as TGTGCCAGCAGCTTGTCTACTAGCGGGAGGGGAAATGAGCAGTTCTTC. It yields the protein CASSLSTSGRGNEQFF.

This clonotype was detected only a few times. The V gene is TRBV11-2, the J gene TRBJ1-6; D not certain. Germline V gene data show CDR1 as SGHAT and CDR2 as FQNNGV. V lost 4 bases, J lost 7 bases, and 11 bases lay in between. CDR3 length equals 14 residues. CDR3 bases: TGTGCCAGCAGCTCCTCCTCCAGGAATTCACCCCTCCACTTT. This gives the protein CASSSSSRNSPLHF.

CDR3 amino acids: CASSKPSRARYEKLFF. The CDR3 nucleotides are TGTGCCAGCAGCAAACCGAGTAGGGCTCGCTACGAAAAACTGTTTTTT. The chain employs TRBV7-9 and TRBJ1-4; D unresolved. The CDR3 has 16 amino acids. Germline V gives CDR1 SEHNR, CDR2 FQNEAQ (reference sequence). Trimming cost V 5 bases and J 8 bases, with 21 bases left between them.

This clonotype was observed a handful of times. This chain's CDR3 is CASSPRESSYNEQFF. The CDR3 nucleotides are TGTGCCAGCAGCCCTCGGGAGAGCTCCTACAATGAGCAGTTCTTC. The rearrangement uses TRBV12-3 or TRBV12-4 and TRBJ2-1; the D gene is possibly TRBD2 (6 bases). There are 15 residues in the CDR3. V lost 6 bases and J lost 0, with 12 bases in between.

This clonotype was recorded a few times. The V gene is TRBV12-3 or TRBV12-4, the J gene TRBJ1-1; unclear D gene. Between the trimmed V and J ends, which lost 0 bases and 1 base, there was a span of 12 bases. The length of the CDR3 is 16 residues. The CDR3: CASSLALKAGNTEAFF. The CDR3 nucleotides are TGTGCCAGCAGTTTAGCTCTAAAGGCAGGGAACACTGAAGCTTTCTTT.

This chain joins TRBV5-1 and TRBJ2-3; 8 bases line up with TRBD1. Looked up from germline, CDR1 is SGHRS and CDR2 is YFSETQ. With 0 bases clipped from V and 4 bases from J, the junction kept 4 bases outside the gene matches. This CDR3 region has 15 residues. DNA for the CDR3: TGCGCCAGCAGCTTGGCCTTGACAGGGGCAGATACGCAGTATTTT. This encodes CASSLALTGADTQYF.

This clonotype showed up just a few times. V gene TRBV10-3 combines with J gene TRBJ1-2; perhaps TRBD1 as D (5 bases). Germline CDR1 ENHRY, CDR2 SYGVKD. This CDR3 is built from 14 residues. Trimming took 10 bases from V and 4 from J, leaving 19 bases between them. The CDR3 loop is CATLRPGEAYGYTF. The CDR3 nucleotides read TGTGCCACGCTCCGCCCGGGGGAAGCCTATGGCTACACCTTC.

This clonotype was observed many times. The chain recombines TRBV7-3 with TRBJ2-3; TRBD1 agrees at 7 bases. There are 16 residues in the CDR3. Per the germline V gene, CDR1 is SGHTA and CDR2 is FQGTGA. V was pared by 5 bases and J by 4 bases, with 12 bases of the junction left unmatched. The DNA of the CDR3 is TGTGCCAGCAGCCCGAGACAGGGCAATATCCCAGATACGCAGTATTTT. It is translated as CASSPRQGNIPDTQYF.

The chain uses TRBV7-2 and TRBJ1-4; D not certain. The germline gives CDR1 SGHTA, CDR2 FQGNSA. CDR3 length: 12 residues. The ends were cut back, 4 bases at V and 7 bases at J, with 7 bases in the middle. DNA for the CDR3: TGTGCCAGCAGCTACCACAGTGAAAAACTGTTTTTT. Its translation is CASSYHSEKLFF.

This clonotype has only a few counts. This chain links TRBV9 with TRBJ2-2; 9 nucleotides match TRBD1. CDR3 size: 18 residues. Germline CDR1 SGDLS, CDR2 YYNGEE. The V segment lost 3 bases and the J segment 0 bases; nucleotides outside the gene matches: 9. CDR3 sequence reads: CASSDLIQGAANTGELFF. CDR3 nucleotide sequence: TGTGCCAGCAGCGACCTAATACAGGGGGCGGCGAACACCGGGGAGCTGTTTTTT.